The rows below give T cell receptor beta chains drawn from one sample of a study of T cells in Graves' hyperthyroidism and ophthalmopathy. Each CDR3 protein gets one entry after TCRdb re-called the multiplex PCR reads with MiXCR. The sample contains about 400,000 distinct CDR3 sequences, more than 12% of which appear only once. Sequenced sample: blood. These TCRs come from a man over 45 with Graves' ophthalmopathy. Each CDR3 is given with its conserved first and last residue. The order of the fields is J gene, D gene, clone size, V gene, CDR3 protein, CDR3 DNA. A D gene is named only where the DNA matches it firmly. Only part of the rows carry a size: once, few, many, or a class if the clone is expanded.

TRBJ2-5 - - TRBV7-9 CASSSQTDQETQYF TGTGCCAGCAGCTCCCAGACGGACCAAGAGACCCAGTACTTC
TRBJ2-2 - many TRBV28 CASGGPMDTGELFF TGTGCCAGCGGAGGCCCCATGGACACCGGGGAGCTGTTTTTT
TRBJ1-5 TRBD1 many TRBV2 CASFQGAGNQPQHF TGTGCCAGCTTCCAGGGGGCGGGCAATCAGCCCCAGCATTTT
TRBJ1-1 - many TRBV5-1 CASSLGGVTEAFF TGCGCCAGCAGCTTGGGGGGGGTCACTGAAGCTTTCTTT
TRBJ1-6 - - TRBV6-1 CATLTPNTNSPLHF TGTGCCACATTGACCCCCAATACCAATTCACCCCTCCACTTT
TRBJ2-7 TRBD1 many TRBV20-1 CSARAPGTGGYEQYF TGCAGTGCTAGAGCTCCCGGGACAGGGGGCTACGAGCAGTACTTC
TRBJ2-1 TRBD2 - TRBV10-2 CASIRSGLAVYNEQFF TGCGCCAGCATAAGATCTGGACTAGCGGTCTACAATGAGCAGTTCTTC
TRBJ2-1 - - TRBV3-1 CASSQEMNNEQFF TGTGCCAGCAGCCAAGAAATGAACAATGAGCAGTTCTTC
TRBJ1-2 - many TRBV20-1 CSARPGSRAGYTF TGCAGTGCTCGCCCGGGCTCCAGGGCTGGCTACACCTTC
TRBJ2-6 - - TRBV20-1 CSAGDDRTSGANVLTF TGCAGTGCAGGCGACGACAGGACCTCTGGGGCCAACGTCCTGACTTTC
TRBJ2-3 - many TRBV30 CAWSLGSGTDTQYF TGTGCCTGGAGTTTGGGGAGTGGCACAGATACGCAGTATTTT
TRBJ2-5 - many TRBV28 CASSSVRRQETQYF TGTGCCAGCAGTTCGGTCCGCAGGCAAGAGACCCAGTACTTC
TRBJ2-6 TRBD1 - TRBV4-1 CASTDRAGANVLTF TGCGCCAGCACCGACAGGGCTGGGGCCAACGTCCTGACTTTC
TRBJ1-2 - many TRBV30 CAWSAQTGYTF TGTGCCTGGAGTGCCCAGACAGGCTACACCTTC
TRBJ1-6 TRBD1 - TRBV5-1 CASSLTGVGNSPLHF TGCGCCAGCAGCTTGACAGGGGTGGGTAATTCACCCCTCCACTTT
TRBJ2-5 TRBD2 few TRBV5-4 CASSPRGSGIVETQYF TGTGCCAGCAGTCCCCGGGGTAGCGGGATAGTTGAGACCCAGTACTTC
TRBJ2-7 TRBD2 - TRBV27 CASRGLAGRISYEQYF TGTGCCAGCAGGGGACTAGCGGGCCGGATCTCCTACGAGCAGTACTTC
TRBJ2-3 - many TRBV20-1 CSARFSRLGDTQYF TGCAGTGCTCGATTTAGCAGGTTGGGAGATACGCAGTATTTT
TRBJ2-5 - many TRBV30 CAWSYGETQYF TGTGCCTGGAGTTATGGAGAGACCCAGTACTTC
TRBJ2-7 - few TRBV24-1 CATSVPGLAEQYF TGTGCCACCAGTGTCCCCGGCCTGGCCGAGCAGTACTTC
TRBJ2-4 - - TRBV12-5 CASTPVALKNIQYF TGTGCTAGTACCCCGGTGGCGCTCAAAAACATTCAGTACTTC
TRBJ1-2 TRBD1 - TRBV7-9 CASSQDRGPLYGYTF TGTGCCAGCAGCCAGGACAGGGGGCCACTCTATGGCTACACCTTC
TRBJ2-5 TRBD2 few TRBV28 CASTLSGAQETQYF TGTGCCAGCACCCTTAGCGGGGCCCAAGAGACCCAGTACTTC
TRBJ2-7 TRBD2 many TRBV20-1 CSARPLKRGGSYEQYF TGCAGTGCTAGACCACTAAAGCGGGGGGGGAGCTACGAGCAGTACTTC
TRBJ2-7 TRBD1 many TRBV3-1 CANSPSTAWDRRGYEQYF TGTGCCAACAGCCCATCCACGGCGTGGGACAGGAGAGGCTACGAGCAGTACTTC
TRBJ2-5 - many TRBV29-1 CSVEEVETQYF TGCAGCGTTGAAGAGGTCGAGACCCAGTACTTC
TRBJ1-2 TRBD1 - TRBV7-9 CASRQAGGSPDYGYTF TGTGCCAGCAGACAAGCAGGGGGGAGCCCGGACTATGGCTACACCTTC
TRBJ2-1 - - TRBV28 CASNPYGGPYNEQFF TGTGCCAGCAACCCCTACGGGGGTCCCTACAATGAGCAGTTCTTC
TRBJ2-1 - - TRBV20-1 CSARAGYEQFF TGCAGTGCTAGAGCTGGATATGAGCAGTTCTTC
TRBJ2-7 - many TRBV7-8 CASSFQGSWYEQYF TGTGCCAGCAGCTTCCAGGGGAGTTGGTACGAGCAGTACTTC
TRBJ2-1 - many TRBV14 CASRLAGRINNEQFF TGTGCCAGCAGACTCGCTGGGCGGATAAACAATGAGCAGTTCTTC
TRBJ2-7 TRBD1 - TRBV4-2 CASSQAPGTGSYEQYF TGTGCCAGCAGCCAAGCCCCCGGGACAGGCTCCTACGAGCAGTACTTC
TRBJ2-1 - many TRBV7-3 CASSLPPPGEQFF TGTGCCAGCAGCTTACCCCCCCCGGGCGAGCAGTTCTTC
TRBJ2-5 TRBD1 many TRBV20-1 CSASVRTGDETQYF TGCAGTGCTAGCGTTAGGACAGGGGACGAGACCCAGTACTTC
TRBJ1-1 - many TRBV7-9 CASSLDQGPAFF TGTGCCAGCAGCTTAGACCAGGGACCAGCTTTCTTT
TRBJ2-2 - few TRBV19 CASSSLGSGGPDTGELFF TGTGCCAGTAGTTCCCTCGGCTCTGGGGGGCCGGACACCGGGGAGCTGTTTTTT
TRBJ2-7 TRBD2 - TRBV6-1 CATIKAGGPYEQYF TGTGCCACCATTAAAGCGGGAGGGCCGTACGAGCAGTACTTC
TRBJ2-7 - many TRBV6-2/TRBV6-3 CASSYAGTPSYEQYF TGTGCCAGCAGTTACGCCGGGACACCTTCCTACGAGCAGTACTTC
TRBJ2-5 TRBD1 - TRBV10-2 CASNGQGSLETQYF TGCGCCAGCAACGGACAGGGTTCGTTAGAGACCCAGTACTTC
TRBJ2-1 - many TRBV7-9 CASGAGTNEQFF TGTGCCAGCGGGGCGGGAACGAATGAGCAGTTCTTC
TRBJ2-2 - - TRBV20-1 CSARVLGNTGELFF TGCAGTGCTAGAGTGCTTGGGAACACCGGGGAGCTGTTTTTT
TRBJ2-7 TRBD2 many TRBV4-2 CASSQELAGGYEQYF TGTGCCAGCAGCCAAGAACTAGCGGGAGGATACGAGCAGTACTTC
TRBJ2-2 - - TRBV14 CASSVRGAGELFF TGTGCCAGCTCCGTCAGGGGAGCCGGGGAGCTGTTTTTT
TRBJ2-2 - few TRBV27 CASVGPNTGELFF TGTGCCAGCGTGGGACCTAACACCGGGGAGCTGTTTTTT
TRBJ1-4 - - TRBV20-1 CSARGTGEKLFF TGCAGTGCTAGAGGGACGGGTGAAAAACTGTTTTTT
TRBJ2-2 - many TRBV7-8 CASSQGGAGTRNTGELFF TGTGCCAGCAGCCAGGGGGGGGCGGGGACTCGGAACACCGGGGAGCTGTTTTTT
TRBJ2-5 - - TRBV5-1 CASSLGPQGGLGQETQYF TGCGCCAGCAGCTTGGGGCCCCAGGGGGGTTTGGGCCAAGAGACCCAGTACTTC
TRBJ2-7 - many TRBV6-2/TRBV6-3 CASSALRSSYEQYF TGTGCCAGCAGTGCCTTAAGGAGCTCCTACGAGCAGTACTTC
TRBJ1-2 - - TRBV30 CAWSVHGTADGYTF TGTGCCTGGAGTGTACATGGAACGGCGGATGGCTACACCTTC
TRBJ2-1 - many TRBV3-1 CASSQGLTNEQFF TGTGCCAGCAGCCAAGGTCTTACGAATGAGCAGTTCTTC
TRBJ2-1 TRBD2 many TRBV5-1 CATSEGLAGRAEQFF TGCGCCACCTCGGAGGGACTAGCGGGGCGGGCTGAGCAGTTCTTC
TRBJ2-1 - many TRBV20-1 CSASEGGEQFF TGCAGTGCTAGTGAGGGGGGTGAGCAGTTCTTC
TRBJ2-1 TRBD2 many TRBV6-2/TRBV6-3 CASSSWTSGRASYNEQFF TGTGCCAGCAGTTCATGGACTAGCGGGAGGGCCTCCTACAATGAGCAGTTCTTC
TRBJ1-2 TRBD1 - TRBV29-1 CSVVSRDRINGYTF TGCAGCGTAGTGTCTAGGGACAGGATAAATGGCTACACCTTC